This T cell receptor (beta chain) was captured by sequencing in a study of glioma-infiltrating T cells. Using RNA template, CDR3s of TCR alpha and beta were amplified with iRepertoire arm-PCR. TCRdb processed the multiplex PCR reads anew with MiXCR; each CDR3 protein has one entry. This sample has 100,000 to 150,000 distinct CDR3 sequences, with around 23% found just once. Trimming pared 5 bases from V and 11 bases from J, leaving 18 bases between. The CDR3 is 13 residues long. This clonotype was counted many times. Its antigen is as yet unknown. General study findings and limits: Only very few CDR3 sequences appeared in both tissue and blood. Above-expected tissue-blood divergence occurred in all gliomas, most in low-grade ones.

Sequencing was carried out using glioma tissue, nonneoplastic brain tissue, or PBMCs (not recorded which). This receptor was taken from a human donor with low-grade glioma or glioblastoma, undergoing nonglioma brain surgery, or in good health (not recorded which). The chain couples TRBV12-3 or TRBV12-4 to TRBJ1-1; the D is unclear. CDR3 in DNA: TGTGCCAGCAGTCAATTAACGGGCAGATCGGCTTTCTTT. It yields the protein CASSQLTGRSAFF.